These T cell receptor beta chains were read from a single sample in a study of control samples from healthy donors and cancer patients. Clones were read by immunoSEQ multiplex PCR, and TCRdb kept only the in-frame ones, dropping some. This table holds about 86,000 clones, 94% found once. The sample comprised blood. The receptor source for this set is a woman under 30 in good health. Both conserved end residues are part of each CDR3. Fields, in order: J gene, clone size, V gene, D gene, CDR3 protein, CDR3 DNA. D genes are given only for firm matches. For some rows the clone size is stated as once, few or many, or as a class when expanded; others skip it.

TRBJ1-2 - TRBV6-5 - CASSYSPGRTYGYTF TGTGCCAGCAGTTACTCTCCGGGGAGAACTTATGGCTACACCTTC
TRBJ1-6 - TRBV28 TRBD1 CASSLVQGVNSPLHF TGTGCCAGCAGTTTAGTGCAGGGGGTCAATTCACCCCTCCACTTT
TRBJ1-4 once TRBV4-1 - CASSQAAGEKLFF TGCGCCAGCAGCCAAGCCGCAGGCGAAAAACTGTTTTTT
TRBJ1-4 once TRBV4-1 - CASSQVVPGNEKLFF TGCGCCAGCAGCCAAGTTGTACCGGGGAATGAAAAACTGTTTTTT
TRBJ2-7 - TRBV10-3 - CAIGGSFGSYEQYF TGTGCCATCGGGGGGAGTTTCGGTTCCTACGAGCAGTACTTC
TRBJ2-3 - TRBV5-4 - CASSSEPGKDTDTQYF TGTGCCAGCAGCAGTGAACCGGGGAAGGATACAGATACGCAGTATTTT
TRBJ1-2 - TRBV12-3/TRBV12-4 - CASSNSYGYTF TGTGCCAGCAGCAACTCCTATGGCTACACCTTC
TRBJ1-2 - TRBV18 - CASSPNQGLGYGYTF TGTGCCAGCTCACCAAACCAGGGATTGGGCTATGGCTACACCTTC
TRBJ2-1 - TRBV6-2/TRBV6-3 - CASSYSGWLNEQFF TGTGCCAGCAGTTACTCAGGGTGGTTGAATGAGCAGTTCTTC
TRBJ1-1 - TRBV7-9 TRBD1 CASGKTGVTEAFF TGTGCCTCGGGGAAGACAGGGGTCACTGAAGCTTTCTTT
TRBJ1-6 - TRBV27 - CASSFRSRSSYNSPLHF TGTGCCAGCAGTTTTCGCTCAAGAAGCTCCTATAATTCACCCCTCCACTTT
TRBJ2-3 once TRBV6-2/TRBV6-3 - CASSYFPEGMRTDTQYF TGTGCCAGCAGTTACTTTCCAGAAGGGATGCGCACAGATACGCAGTATTTT
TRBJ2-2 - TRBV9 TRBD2 CASSVEGGRAPAQLFF TGTGCCAGCAGCGTAGAGGGCGGGAGGGCCCCCGCCCAACTGTTTTTT
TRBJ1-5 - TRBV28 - CASRHITMVMGNQPQHF TGTGCCAGCAGACATATAACAATGGTTATGGGCAATCAGCCCCAGCATTTT
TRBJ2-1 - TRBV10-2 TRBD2 CASRAGTSVPNEQFF TGCGCCAGCAGGGCCGGGACTAGCGTTCCCAATGAGCAGTTCTTC
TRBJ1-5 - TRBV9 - CASSVVGQTYQPQHF TGTGCCAGCAGCGTAGTTGGGCAGACGTATCAGCCCCAGCATTTT
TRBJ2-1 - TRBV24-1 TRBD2 CATSDFSSGKYNEQFF TGTGCCACCAGTGATTTCTCTAGCGGGAAGTACAATGAGCAGTTCTTC
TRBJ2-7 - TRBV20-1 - CSASGSPYEQYF TGCAGTGCTAGTGGCAGTCCCTACGAGCAGTACTTC
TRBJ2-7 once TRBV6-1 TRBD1 CASSERDRVSYEQYF TGTGCCAGCAGTGAAAGGGACAGGGTCTCCTACGAGCAGTACTTC
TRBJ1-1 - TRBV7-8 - CASSQRDGNTEAFF TGTGCCAGCAGCCAACGGGACGGCAACACTGAAGCTTTCTTT
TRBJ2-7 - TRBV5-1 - CASSLAPGTYEQYF TGCGCCAGCAGCTTGGCGCCGGGGACATACGAGCAGTACTTC
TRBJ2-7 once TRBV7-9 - CASSFSTSYEQYF TGTGCCAGCAGCTTTAGCACCTCCTACGAGCAGTACTTC
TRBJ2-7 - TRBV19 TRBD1 CASRPGQGDYEQYF TGTGCCAGTAGACCGGGACAGGGGGACTACGAGCAGTACTTC
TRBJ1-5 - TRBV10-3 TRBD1 CAISPQGASNQPQHF TGTGCCATCAGTCCACAGGGGGCTAGCAATCAGCCCCAGCATTTT
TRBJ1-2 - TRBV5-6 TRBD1 CASSYKKTGGIGYTF TGTGCCAGCAGCTACAAGAAAACAGGGGGCATTGGCTACACCTTC
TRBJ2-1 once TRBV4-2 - CASSQEGGQEDEQFF TGTGCCAGCAGCCAAGAGGGGGGCCAGGAGGATGAGCAGTTCTTC
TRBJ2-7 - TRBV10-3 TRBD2 CAISPRGGSLSYEQYF TGTGCCATCAGTCCCCGGGGGGGGTCACTCTCCTACGAGCAGTACTTC
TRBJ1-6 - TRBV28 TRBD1 CASSTGQGNSPLHF TGTGCCAGCAGTACTGGACAGGGAAATTCACCCCTCCACTTT
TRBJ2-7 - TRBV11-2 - CASSLDGVGEQYF TGTGCCAGCAGCTTAGACGGGGTGGGTGAGCAGTACTTC
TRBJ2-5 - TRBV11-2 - CASSLEGRGGEETQYF TGTGCCAGCAGCTTAGAGGGTCGGGGAGGAGAGGAGACCCAGTACTTC
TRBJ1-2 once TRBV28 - CASSSGTVFYGYTF TGTGCCAGCAGTTCGGGGACGGTTTTCTATGGCTACACCTTC
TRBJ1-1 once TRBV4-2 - CASSQGGNTEAFF TGTGCCAGCAGCCAAGGGGGGAACACTGAAGCTTTCTTT
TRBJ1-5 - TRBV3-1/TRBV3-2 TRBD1 CASSQGQGVNQPQHF TGTGCCAGCAGCCAGGGGCAGGGGGTCAATCAGCCCCAGCATTTT
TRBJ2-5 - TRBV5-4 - CASSFVRTQETQYF TGTGCCAGCAGCTTCGTACGGACCCAAGAGACCCAGTACTTC
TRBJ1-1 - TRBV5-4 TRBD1 CASSLPQGGTEAFF TGTGCCAGCAGCTTACCACAGGGGGGCACTGAAGCTTTCTTT
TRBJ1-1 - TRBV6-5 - CATHTSRDTEAFF TGTGCCACACACACCTCAAGAGACACTGAAGCTTTCTTT
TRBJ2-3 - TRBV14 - CASSQGRRGTDTQYF TGTGCCAGCAGCCAAGGGCGCCGGGGCACAGATACGCAGTATTTT